The 6 T cell receptor beta chains in this list originate from one sample, sequenced in a study of blood T cells in healthy people across ages. Primers used in a second PCR of roughly 7 to 11 cycles were a sample-barcoded 5' primer and a J-beta primer mix. TCRdb reprocessed the 5' RACE reads with MiXCR, giving one entry per CDR3 protein. The profile shows roughly 800,000 distinct CDR3 sequences, 55% to 75% of them singletons. Sequenced input: blood. Source of these receptors: a man in his thirties or forties in good health.

The V and J genes are TRBV5-1 and TRBJ1-2, with TRBD1 matching 12 bases. CDR1 is SGHRS, CDR2 YFSETQ, per germline. V dropped 4 bases and J dropped 6; count of bases not matched to a gene: 10. The CDR3 runs 16 residues. CDR3 region: CASSPLGTGGADGYTF. CDR3 sequence (DNA): TGCGCCAGCAGCCCACTCGGGACAGGGGGCGCCGATGGCTACACCTTC.

This clonotype was observed a few times. The CDR3 region is CASYQGTGGYEQYF. The CDR3 coding sequence is TGTGCGAGCTATCAGGGGACAGGTGGCTACGAGCAGTACTTC. The rearrangement joins TRBV5-5 to TRBJ2-7; 8 nucleotides align to TRBD1. Germline assignment: CDR1 SGHKS and CDR2 YYEKEE (reference sequence). The CDR3 has 14 residues.

J is TRBJ1-2 and V is TRBV29-1; 10 bases are shared with TRBD1. V was clipped by 5 bases and J by 4 bases; unmatched bases: 4. Germline V CDR1 and CDR2: SQVTM, ANQGSEA. CDR3 length: 13 amino acids. CDR3 loop: CSVSDRGSYGYTF. The CDR3 DNA reads TGCAGCGTTTCGGACAGGGGGAGCTATGGCTACACCTTC.

This chain joins TRBV4-2 and TRBJ2-5; 9 nucleotides agree with TRBD1. Germline CDR1 and CDR2: LGHNA and YNFKEQ. This CDR3 has 17 amino acids. With V trimmed by 4 bases and J by 5 bases, 14 bases remained unmatched. The DNA of the CDR3 is TGTGCCAGCAGCCCCAGGGACAGGGCGGGTAGTACGGAGACCCAGTACTTC. It encodes CASSPRDRAGSTETQYF.

This clonotype was detected ten times or more. The chain combines TRBV7-9 with TRBJ2-7; TRBD1 agrees at 8 bases. Trimming cost V 3 bases and J 3 bases; bases outside gene matches: 1. Germline V gene sequence: CDR1 SEHNR, CDR2 FQNEAQ (reference sequence). The CDR3 sequence is 13 residues long. In DNA, the CDR3 is TGTGCCAGCAGCTTTACAGGGGGCTACGAGCAGTACTTC. It codes for CASSFTGGYEQYF.

The chain couples TRBV2 to TRBJ2-7, with 12 nucleotides matching TRBD2. This CDR3 comprises 15 residues. Trimming at V came to 2 bases and at J to 4 bases, leaving 3 bases not matched to a gene. CDR1 SNHLY and CDR2 FYNNEI come from the germline V gene. This chain's CDR3 is CASSERLAGVYEQYF. CDR3 nucleotides: TGTGCCAGCAGTGAAAGACTAGCGGGAGTGTACGAGCAGTACTTC.